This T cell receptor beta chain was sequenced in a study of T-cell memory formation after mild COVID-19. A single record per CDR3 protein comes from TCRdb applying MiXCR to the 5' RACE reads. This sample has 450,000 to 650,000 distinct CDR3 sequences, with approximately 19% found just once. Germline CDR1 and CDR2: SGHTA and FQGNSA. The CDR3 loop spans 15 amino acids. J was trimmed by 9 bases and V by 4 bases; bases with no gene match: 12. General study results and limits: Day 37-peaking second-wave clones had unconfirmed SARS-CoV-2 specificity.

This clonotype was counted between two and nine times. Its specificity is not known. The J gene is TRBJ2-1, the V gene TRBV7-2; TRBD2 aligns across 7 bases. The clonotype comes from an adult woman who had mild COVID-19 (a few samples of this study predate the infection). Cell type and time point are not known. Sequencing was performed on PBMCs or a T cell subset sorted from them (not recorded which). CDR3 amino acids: CASSSSAGAMGEQFF. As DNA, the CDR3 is TGTGCCAGCAGCTCCTCCGCGGGAGCCATGGGTGAGCAGTTCTTC. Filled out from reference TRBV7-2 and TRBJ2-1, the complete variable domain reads GAGVSQSPSNKVTEKGKDVELRCDPISGHTALYWYRQSLGQGLEFLIYFQGNSAPDKSGLPSDRFSAERTGGSVSTLTIQRTQQEDSAVYLCASSSSAGAMGEQFFGPGTRLTVL.